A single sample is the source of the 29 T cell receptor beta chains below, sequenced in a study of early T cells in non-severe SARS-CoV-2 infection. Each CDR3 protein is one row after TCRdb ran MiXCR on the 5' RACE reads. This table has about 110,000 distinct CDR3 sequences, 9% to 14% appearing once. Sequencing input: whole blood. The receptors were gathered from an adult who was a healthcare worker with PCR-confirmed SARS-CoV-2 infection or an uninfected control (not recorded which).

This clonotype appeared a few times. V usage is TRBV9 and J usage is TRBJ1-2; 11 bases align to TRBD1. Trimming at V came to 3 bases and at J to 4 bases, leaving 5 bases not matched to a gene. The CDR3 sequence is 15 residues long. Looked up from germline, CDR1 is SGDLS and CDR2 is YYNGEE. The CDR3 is CASSGRTGGSYGYTF. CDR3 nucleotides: TGTGCCAGCAGCGGAAGGACAGGGGGCTCCTATGGCTACACCTTC.

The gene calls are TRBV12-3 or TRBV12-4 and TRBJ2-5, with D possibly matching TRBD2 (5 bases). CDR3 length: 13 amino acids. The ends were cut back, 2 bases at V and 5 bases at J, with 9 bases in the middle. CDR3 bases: TGTGCCAGCAGTTTATTACAGCGGGAGACCCAGTACTTC. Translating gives CASSLLQRETQYF.

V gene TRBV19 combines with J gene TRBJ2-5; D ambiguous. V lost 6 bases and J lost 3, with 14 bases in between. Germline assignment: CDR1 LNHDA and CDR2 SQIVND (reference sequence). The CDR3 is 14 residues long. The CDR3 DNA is TGTGCCAGTAGACCCTGGGCGTCCGAAGAGACCCAGTACTTC. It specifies CASRPWASEETQYF.

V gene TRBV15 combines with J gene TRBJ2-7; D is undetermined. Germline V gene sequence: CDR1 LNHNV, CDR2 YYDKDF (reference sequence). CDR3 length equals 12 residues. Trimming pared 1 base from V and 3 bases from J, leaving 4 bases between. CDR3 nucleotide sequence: TGTGCCACCAGCAGAGTCAACTACGAGCAGTACTTC. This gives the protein CATSRVNYEQYF.

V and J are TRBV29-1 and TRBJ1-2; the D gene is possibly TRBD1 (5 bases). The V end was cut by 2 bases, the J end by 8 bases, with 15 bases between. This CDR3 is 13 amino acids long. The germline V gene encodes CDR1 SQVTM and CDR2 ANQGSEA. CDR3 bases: TGCAGCGTTGAACCGGGGGGTACTGGAGGCTACACCTTC. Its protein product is CSVEPGGTGGYTF.

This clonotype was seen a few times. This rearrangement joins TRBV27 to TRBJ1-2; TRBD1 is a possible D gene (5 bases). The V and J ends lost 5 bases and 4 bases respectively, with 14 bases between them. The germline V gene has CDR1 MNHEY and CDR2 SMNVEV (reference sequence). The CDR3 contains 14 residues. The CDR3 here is CASSGGLGTYGYTF. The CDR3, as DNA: TGTGCCAGCAGTGGGGGACTCGGGACCTATGGCTACACCTTC.

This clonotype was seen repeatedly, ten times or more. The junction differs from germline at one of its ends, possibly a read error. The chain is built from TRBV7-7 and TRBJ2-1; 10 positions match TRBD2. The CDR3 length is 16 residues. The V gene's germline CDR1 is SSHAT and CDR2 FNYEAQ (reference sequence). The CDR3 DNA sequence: TGTGCTAGCAGCTTAGCGGCTAGCGGGGGCTACAATGAGCAGTTCTTC. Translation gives CASSLAASGGYNEQFF.

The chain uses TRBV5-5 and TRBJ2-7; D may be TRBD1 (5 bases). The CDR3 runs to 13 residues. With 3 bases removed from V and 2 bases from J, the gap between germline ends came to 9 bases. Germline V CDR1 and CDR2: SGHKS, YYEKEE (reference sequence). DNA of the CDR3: TGTGCCAGCAGCTACAGGACCGCCTACGAGCAGTACTTC. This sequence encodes CASSYRTAYEQYF. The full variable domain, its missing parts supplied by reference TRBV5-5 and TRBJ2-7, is DAGVTQSPTHLIKTRGQQVTLRCSPISGHKSVSWYQQVLGQGPQFIFQYYEKEERGRGNFPDRFSARQFPNYSSELNVNALLLGDSALYLCASSYRTAYEQYFGPGTRLTVT.

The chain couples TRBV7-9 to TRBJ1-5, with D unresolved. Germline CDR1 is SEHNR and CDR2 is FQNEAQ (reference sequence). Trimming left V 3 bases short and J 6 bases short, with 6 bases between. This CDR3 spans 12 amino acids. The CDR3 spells CASSFLGQPQHF. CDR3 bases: TGTGCCAGCAGCTTTCTGGGTCAGCCCCAGCATTTT.

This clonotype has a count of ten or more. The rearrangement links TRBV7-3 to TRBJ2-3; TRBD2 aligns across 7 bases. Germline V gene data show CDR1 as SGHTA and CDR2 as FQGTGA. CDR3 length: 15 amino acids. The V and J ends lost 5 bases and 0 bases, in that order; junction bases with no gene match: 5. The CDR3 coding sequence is TGTGCCAGCAGCCCGGGAGGCTCTAGCACAGATACGCAGTATTTT. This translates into CASSPGGSSTDTQYF.

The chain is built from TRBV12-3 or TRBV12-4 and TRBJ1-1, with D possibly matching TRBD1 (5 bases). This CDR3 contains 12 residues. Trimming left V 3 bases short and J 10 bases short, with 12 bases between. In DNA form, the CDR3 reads TGTGCCAGCAGTTTTAAGTCAGGGAGAGCTTTCTTT. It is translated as CASSFKSGRAFF.

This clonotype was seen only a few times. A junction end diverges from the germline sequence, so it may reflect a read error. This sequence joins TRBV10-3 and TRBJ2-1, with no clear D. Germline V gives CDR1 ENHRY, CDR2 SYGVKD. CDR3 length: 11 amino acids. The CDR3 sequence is CVISDRDEQFF. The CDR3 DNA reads TGTGTCATCAGTGATAGGGATGAGCAGTTCTTC.

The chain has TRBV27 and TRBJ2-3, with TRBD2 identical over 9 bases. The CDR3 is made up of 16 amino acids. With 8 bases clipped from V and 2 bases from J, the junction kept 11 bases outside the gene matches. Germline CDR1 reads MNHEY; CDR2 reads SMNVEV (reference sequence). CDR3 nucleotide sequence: TGTGCCAGCGGACCCCTGGCGGGAGGGGCCACAGATACGCAGTATTTT. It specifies CASGPLAGGATDTQYF.

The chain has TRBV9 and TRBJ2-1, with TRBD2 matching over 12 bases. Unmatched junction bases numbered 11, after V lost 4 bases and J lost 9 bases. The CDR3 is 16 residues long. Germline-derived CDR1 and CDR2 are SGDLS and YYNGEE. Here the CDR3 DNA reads TGTGCCAGCAGCCACAATCCTAGCGGGGGGGCCGGTGAGCAGTTCTTC. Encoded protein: CASSHNPSGGAGEQFF.

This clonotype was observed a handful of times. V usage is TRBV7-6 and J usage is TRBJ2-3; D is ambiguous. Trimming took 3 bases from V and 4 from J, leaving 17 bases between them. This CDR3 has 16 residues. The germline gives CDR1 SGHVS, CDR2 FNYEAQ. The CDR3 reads CASSFDVSVSSDTQYF. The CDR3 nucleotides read TGTGCCAGCAGCTTTGACGTTTCGGTCAGTTCAGATACGCAGTATTTT.

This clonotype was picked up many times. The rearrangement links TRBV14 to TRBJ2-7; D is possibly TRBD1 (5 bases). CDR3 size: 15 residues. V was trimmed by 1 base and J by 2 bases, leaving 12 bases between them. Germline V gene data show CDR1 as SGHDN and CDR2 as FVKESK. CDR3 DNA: TGTGCCAGCAGCCAAGGAAGGGGCGGCGCCTACGAGCAGTACTTC. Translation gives CASSQGRGGAYEQYF.

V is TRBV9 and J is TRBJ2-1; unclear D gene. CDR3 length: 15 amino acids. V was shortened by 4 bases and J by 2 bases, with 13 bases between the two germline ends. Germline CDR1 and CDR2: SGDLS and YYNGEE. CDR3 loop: CASSLRGTAYNEQFF. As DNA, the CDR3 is TGTGCCAGCAGCCTCCGAGGAACCGCCTACAATGAGCAGTTCTTC.

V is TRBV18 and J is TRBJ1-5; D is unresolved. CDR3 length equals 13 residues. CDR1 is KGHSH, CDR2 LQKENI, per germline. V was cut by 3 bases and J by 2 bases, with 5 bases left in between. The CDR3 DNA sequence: TGTGCCAGCTCACCGAGGGGCAATCAGCCCCAGCATTTT. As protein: CASSPRGNQPQHF. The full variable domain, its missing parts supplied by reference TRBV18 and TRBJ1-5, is NAGVMQNPRHLVRRRGQEARLRCSPMKGHSHVYWYRQLPEEGLKFMVYLQKENIIDESGMPKERFSAEFPKEGPSILRIQQVVRGDSAAYFCASSPRGNQPQHFGDGTRLSIL.

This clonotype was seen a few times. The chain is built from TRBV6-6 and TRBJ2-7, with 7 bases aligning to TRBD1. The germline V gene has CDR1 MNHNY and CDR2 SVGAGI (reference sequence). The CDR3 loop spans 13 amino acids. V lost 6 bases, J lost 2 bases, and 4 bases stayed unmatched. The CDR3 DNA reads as TGTGCCAGCAGCCGGGACAGCACCTACGAGCAGTACTTC. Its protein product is CASSRDSTYEQYF.

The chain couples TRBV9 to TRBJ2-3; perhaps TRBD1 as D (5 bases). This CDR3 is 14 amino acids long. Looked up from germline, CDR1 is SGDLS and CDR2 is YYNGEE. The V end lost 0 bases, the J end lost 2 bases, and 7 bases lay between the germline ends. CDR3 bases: TGTGCCAGCAGCGTAGGCGGACACACAGATACGCAGTATTTT. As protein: CASSVGGHTDTQYF.

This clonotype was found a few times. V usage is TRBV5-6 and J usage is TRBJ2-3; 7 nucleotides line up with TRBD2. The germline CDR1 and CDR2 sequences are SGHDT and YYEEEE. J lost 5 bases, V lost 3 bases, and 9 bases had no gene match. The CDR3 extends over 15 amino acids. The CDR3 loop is CASSWRTPGGDTQYF. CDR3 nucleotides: TGTGCCAGCAGCTGGAGGACACCGGGGGGAGATACGCAGTATTTT.

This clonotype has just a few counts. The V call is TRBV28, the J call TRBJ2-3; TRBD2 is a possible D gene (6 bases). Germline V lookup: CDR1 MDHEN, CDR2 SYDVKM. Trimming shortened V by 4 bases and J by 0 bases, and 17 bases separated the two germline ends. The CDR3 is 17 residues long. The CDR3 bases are TGTGCCAGCAGTTCGGCGGGACGACGTTCTAGCACAGATACGCAGTATTTT. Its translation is CASSSAGRRSSTDTQYF.

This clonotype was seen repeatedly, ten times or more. Written as DNA, the CDR3 is TGCGCCAGCAGTGATTTGGGGACGGAGGTCTATGGCTACACCTTC. Its translation is CASSDLGTEVYGYTF. The chain employs TRBV10-2 and TRBJ1-2, with D tentatively TRBD1 (5 bases). V was clipped by 3 bases and J by 4 bases, with 15 bases between them. Germline lookup yields CDR1 WSHSY and CDR2 SAAADI. The CDR3 length is 15 residues.

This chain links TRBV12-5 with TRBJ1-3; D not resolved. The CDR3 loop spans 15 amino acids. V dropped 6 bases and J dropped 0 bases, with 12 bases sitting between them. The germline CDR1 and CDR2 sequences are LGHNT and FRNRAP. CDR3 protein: CASGPGLNSGNTIYF. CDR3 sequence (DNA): TGTGCTAGTGGGCCAGGACTTAACTCTGGAAACACCATATATTTT.

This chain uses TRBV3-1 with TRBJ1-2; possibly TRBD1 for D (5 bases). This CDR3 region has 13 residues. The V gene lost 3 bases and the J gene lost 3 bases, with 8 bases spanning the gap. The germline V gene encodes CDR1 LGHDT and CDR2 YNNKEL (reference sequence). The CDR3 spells CASSHRDDYGYTF. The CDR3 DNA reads TGTGCCAGCAGCCACAGGGACGACTATGGCTACACCTTC.

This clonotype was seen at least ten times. As DNA, the CDR3 is TGTGCCAGCAGACCACCCGGACAGGGGGGTGAAAAACTGTTTTTT. This codes for CASRPPGQGGEKLFF. The chain has TRBV12-3 or TRBV12-4 and TRBJ1-4, with 10 bases matching TRBD1. This CDR3 is 15 amino acids long. J gave up 7 bases and V 6 bases, and 8 bases lay outside the gene matches.

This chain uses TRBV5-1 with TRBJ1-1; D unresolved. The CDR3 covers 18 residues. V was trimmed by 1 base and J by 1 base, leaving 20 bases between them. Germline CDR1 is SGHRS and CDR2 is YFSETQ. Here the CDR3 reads CASSLSLGAGFRNTEAFF. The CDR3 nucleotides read TGCGCCAGCAGCTTGAGCCTGGGCGCCGGGTTTCGGAACACTGAAGCTTTCTTT.

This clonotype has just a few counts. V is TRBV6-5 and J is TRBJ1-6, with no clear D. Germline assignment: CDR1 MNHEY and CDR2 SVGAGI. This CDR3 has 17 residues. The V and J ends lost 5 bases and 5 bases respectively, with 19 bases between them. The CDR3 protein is CASSRRRSKNDNSPLHF. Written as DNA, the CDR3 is TGTGCCAGCAGTCGCCGCCGGAGCAAAAATGATAATTCACCCCTCCACTTT.

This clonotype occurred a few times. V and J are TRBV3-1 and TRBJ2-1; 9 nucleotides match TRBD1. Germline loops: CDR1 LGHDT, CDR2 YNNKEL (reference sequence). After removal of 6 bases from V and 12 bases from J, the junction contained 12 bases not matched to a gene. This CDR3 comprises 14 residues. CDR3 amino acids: CASSLLGDREGQFF. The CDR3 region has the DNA TGTGCCAGCAGTCTACTAGGGGACAGGGAGGGGCAGTTCTTC.